The rows below give T cell receptor beta chains drawn from one sample of a study of blood T cells in healthy people across ages. TCRdb itself ran the 5' RACE reads through MiXCR, one entry per CDR3 protein. The data hold under 700,000 distinct CDR3 sequences, with around 24% observed a single time. The data were also submitted as part of a second study, on T cells of mothers and their children.

The material sequenced was blood. The receptors derive from a boy aged 5-17 years in good health. Both conserved end residues are part of each CDR3. A D gene is named only where the DNA matches it firmly. Where a row states a size, it is once, few, many or the class of an expanded clone; other rows omit it.

cdr3_nt,cdr3_aa,cdr3_length,d_call,clone_size,v_call,j_call
TGTGCCAGCGGCCCCCCGGGCAGGGGGGTAACAACCTTC,CASGPPGRGVTTF,13,TRBD1,few,TRBV7-8,TRBJ1-2
TGCAGCTCTGGGGACAGGGACCACCAAGAGACCCAGTACTTC,CSSGDRDHQETQYF,14,TRBD1,many,TRBV29-1,TRBJ2-5
TGTGCCAGCAGCGTAAGGTCCCGGCCCCGCACAGATACGCAGTATTTT,CASSVRSRPRTDTQYF,16,.,few,TRBV9,TRBJ2-3
TGCAGCGTTGAAGGGAACCAAGAGACCCAGTACTTC,CSVEGNQETQYF,12,.,few,TRBV29-1,TRBJ2-5
TGCGCCAGCAGCCCCCTGGCGGGTGGGACTAATGAAAAACTGTTTTTT,CASSPLAGGTNEKLFF,16,.,few,TRBV5-1,TRBJ1-4
TGTGCCAGCAGGGAGTCGGGGGGAGAGACCCAGTACTTC,CASRESGGETQYF,13,TRBD2,.,TRBV7-3,TRBJ2-5
TGTGCCTCGTGGGGGGGAGAGACCCAGTACTTC,CASWGGETQYF,11,TRBD2,few,TRBV30,TRBJ2-5
TGTGCCAGCAGCTTGGGGAGCGGGAGGGCCTACAATGAGCAGTTCTTC,CASSLGSGRAYNEQFF,16,TRBD2,.,TRBV5-6,TRBJ2-1
TGTGCCAGCAGCCAAGATCTCTTTAACTCCCATCGAACCCCCGAGCAGTACTTC,CASSQDLFNSHRTPEQYF,18,.,few,TRBV3-1,TRBJ2-7
TGCAGTGCTAGTGGGTCCCGGGACAGTTCCGACTTT,CSASGSRDSSDF,12,TRBD1,.,TRBV20-1,TRBJ1-1
TGTGCCAGCAGTTACAGGGACGGGGCAGGCCACGAGCAGTACTTC,CASSYRDGAGHEQYF,15,.,.,TRBV6-5,TRBJ2-7
TGTGCCAGCAGTCCCGACCCCAACACAGATACGCAGTATTTT,CASSPDPNTDTQYF,14,.,.,TRBV27,TRBJ2-3
TGCAGTGCGCCCAACGACTGGCGGGGTGGCAGGCAGACCCAGTACTTC,CSAPNDWRGGRQTQYF,16,.,.,TRBV20-1,TRBJ2-5
TGTGCCAGCAGCCCCGACGGCCTGAGGGGGCAAGAGACCCAGTACTTC,CASSPDGLRGQETQYF,16,.,.,TRBV14,TRBJ2-5
TGCGCCAGCAGCCCAACCAGGGACGAGCAGTACTTC,CASSPTRDEQYF,12,.,.,TRBV5-1,TRBJ2-7
TGTGCCAGCAGTTTATCTTTAGCGGGGCCCCCCTACAATGAGCAGTTCTTC,CASSLSLAGPPYNEQFF,17,TRBD2,.,TRBV27,TRBJ2-1
TGTGCCAGCAGCGACAGGGGGACGTACGAGCAGTACTTC,CASSDRGTYEQYF,13,.,.,TRBV21-1,TRBJ2-7